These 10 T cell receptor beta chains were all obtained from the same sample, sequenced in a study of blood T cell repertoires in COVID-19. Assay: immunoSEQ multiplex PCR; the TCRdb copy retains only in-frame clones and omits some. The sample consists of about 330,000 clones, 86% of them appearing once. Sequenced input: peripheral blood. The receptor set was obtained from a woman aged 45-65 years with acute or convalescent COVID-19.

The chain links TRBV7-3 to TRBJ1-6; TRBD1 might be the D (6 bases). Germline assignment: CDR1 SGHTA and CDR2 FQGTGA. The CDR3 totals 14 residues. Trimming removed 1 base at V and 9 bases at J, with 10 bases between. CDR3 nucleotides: TGTGCCAGCAGCTTAAGTGGGGGCCTTTCACCCCTCCACTTT. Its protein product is CASSLSGGLSPLHF.

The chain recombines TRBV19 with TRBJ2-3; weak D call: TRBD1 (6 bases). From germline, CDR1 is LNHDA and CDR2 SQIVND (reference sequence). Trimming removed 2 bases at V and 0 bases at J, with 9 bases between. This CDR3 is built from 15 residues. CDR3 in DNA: TGTGCCAGTAGTATAAAGGGACAAAGCACAGATACGCAGTATTTT. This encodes CASSIKGQSTDTQYF.

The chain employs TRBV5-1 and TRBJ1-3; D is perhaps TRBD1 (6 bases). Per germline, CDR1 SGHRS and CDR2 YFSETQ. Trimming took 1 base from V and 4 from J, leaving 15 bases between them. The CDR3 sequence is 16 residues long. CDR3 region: CASSLNGQSAGNTIYF. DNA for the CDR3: TGCGCCAGCAGCTTGAACGGACAGTCGGCCGGAAACACCATATATTTT.

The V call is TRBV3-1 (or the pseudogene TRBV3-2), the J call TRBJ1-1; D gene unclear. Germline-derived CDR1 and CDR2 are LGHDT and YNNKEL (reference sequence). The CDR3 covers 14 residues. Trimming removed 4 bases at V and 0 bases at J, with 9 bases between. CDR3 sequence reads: CASSLQRMNTEAFF. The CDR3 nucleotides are TGTGCCAGCAGCCTGCAGAGGATGAACACTGAAGCTTTCTTT.

The CDR3 bases are TGTGCCAGCAGTCGATTCCGGACAGGGGGGAACACTGAAGCTTTCTTT. It encodes CASSRFRTGGNTEAFF. This chain links TRBV28 with TRBJ1-1; 10 nucleotides align to TRBD1. Germline trimming cut 5 bases from V and 1 base from J; bases unmatched to any gene: 7. The CDR3 spans 16 residues. Germline-derived CDR1 and CDR2 are MDHEN and SYDVKM.

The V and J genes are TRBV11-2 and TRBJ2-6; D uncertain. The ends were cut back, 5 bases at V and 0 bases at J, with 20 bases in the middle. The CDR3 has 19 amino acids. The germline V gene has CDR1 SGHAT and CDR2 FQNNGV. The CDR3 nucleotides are TGTGCCAGCAGCCGGATTGGGCAGATTTTTATCTCTGGGGCCAACGTCCTGACTTTC. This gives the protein CASSRIGQIFISGANVLTF. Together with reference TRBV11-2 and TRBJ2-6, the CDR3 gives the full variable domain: EAGVAQSPRYKIIEKRQSVAFWCNPISGHATLYWYQQILGQGPKLLIQFQNNGVVDDSQLPKDRFSAERLKGVDSTLKIQPAKLEDSAVYLCASSRIGQIFISGANVLTFGAGSRLTVL.

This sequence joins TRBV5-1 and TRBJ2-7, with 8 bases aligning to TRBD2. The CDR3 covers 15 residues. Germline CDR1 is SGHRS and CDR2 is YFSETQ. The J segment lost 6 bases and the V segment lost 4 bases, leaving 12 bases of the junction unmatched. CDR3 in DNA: TGCGCCAGCAGCGGGTTCGCGGGAGGAGCAGGCGAGCAGTACTTC. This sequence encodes CASSGFAGGAGEQYF. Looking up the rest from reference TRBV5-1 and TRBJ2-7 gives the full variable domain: KAGVTQTPRYLIKTRGQQVTLSCSPISGHRSVSWYQQTPGQGLQFLFEYFSETQRNKGNFPGRFSGRQFSNSRSEMNVSTLELGDSALYLCASSGFAGGAGEQYFGPGTRLTVT.

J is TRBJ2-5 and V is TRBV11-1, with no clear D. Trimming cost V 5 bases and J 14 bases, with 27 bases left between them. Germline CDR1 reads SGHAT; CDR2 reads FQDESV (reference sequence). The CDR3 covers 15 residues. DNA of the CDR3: TGTGCCAGCAGCCCAAACCCCGCTCTAACCCCGTCTCCCTACTTC. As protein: CASSPNPALTPSPYF.

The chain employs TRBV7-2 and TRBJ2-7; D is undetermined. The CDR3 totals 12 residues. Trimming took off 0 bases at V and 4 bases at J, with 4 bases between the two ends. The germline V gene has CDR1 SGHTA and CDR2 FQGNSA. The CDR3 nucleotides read TGTGCCAGCAGCTTAGCGCTATACGAGCAGTACTTC. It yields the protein CASSLALYEQYF.

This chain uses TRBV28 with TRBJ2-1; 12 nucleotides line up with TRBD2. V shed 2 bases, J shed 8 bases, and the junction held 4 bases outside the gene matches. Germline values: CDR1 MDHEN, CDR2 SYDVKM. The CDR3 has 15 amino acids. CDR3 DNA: TGTGCCAGCAGTTTACTAGCGGGAGGGCCGTATGAGCAGTTCTTC. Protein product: CASSLLAGGPYEQFF.